The entry below gives a single T cell receptor beta chain sequence along with its context. Its antigen is undetermined. The V gene's germline CDR1 is MNHEY and CDR2 SVGAGI. The CDR3 totals 15 residues. With 2 bases clipped from V and 4 bases from J, the junction kept 5 bases outside the gene matches. Time point in this sample: week 47, end of study. Each dose of the vaccine consisted of 300 ug of mutant IDH1 20-mer peptide, with topical imiquimod. This sample is part of a study of a mutant IDH1 vaccine in newly diagnosed glioma. TCRdb's copy holds only in-frame clones and misses some; the assay was immunoSEQ multiplex PCR. The data show about 24,000 clones, with roughly 87% seen just once and about 4% held by the top ten.

This receptor was obtained from a man in his forties with glioma. Some clones in this sample may be carry-over from other donors' samples. The specimen comprised PBMCs, sampled from a glioma patient whose treatment included an IDH1 peptide vaccine. This chain connects TRBV6-5 to TRBJ2-3; TRBD1 matches at 8 bases. The CDR3 reads CASSYGQGASDTQYF. In nucleotides, the CDR3 is TGTGCCAGCAGTTACGGCCAGGGGGCATCAGATACGCAGTATTTT.